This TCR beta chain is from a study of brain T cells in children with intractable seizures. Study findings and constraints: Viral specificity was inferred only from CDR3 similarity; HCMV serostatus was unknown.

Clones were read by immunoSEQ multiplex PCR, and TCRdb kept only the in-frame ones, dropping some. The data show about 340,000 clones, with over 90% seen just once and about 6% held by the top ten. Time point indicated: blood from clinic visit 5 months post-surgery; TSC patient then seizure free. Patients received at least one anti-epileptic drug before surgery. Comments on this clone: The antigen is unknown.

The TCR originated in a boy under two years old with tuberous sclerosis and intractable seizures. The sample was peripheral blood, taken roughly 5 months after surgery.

The CDR3: CASSFQGPETQYF. CDR3 DNA sequence: TGCGCCAGCAGCTTCCAAGGTCCAGAGACCCAGTACTTC. The genes are TRBV5-1 and TRBJ2-5; no firm D call. CDR1 and CDR2 from the germline V gene are SGHRS and YFSETQ. The CDR3 spans 13 residues. The germline V and J ends were trimmed by 2 bases and 4 bases, with 9 bases remaining between them.